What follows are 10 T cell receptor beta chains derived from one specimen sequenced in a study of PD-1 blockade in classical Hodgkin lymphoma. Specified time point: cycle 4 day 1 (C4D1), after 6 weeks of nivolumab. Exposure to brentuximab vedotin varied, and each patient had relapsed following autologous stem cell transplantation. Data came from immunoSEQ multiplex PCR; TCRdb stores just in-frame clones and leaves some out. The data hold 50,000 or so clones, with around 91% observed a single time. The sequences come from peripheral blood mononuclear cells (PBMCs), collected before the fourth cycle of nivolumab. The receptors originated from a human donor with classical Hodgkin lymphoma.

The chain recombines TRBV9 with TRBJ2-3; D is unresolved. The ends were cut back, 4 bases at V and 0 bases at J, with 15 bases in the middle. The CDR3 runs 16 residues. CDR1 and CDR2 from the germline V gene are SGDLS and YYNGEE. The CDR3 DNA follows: TGTGCCAGCAGCCCCCCCTATGGCGGTAGCACAGATACGCAGTATTTT. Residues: CASSPPYGGSTDTQYF.

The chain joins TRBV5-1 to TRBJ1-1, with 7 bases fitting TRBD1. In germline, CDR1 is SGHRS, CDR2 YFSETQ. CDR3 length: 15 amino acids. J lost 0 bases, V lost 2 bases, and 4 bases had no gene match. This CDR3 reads CASSLQGYLNTEAFF. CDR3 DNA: TGCGCCAGCAGCTTACAGGGGTACCTGAACACTGAAGCTTTCTTT.

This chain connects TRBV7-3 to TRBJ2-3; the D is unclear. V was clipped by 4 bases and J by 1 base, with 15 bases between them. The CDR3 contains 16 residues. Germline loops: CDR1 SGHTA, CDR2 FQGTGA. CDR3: CASSSLEDPRTDTQYF. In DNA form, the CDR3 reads TGTGCCAGCAGCTCCCTTGAGGACCCGCGCACAGATACGCAGTATTTT. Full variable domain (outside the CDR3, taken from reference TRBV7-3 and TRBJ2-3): GAGVSQTPSNKVTEKGKYVELRCDPISGHTALYWYRQSLGQGPEFLIYFQGTGAADDSGLPNDRFFAVRPEGSVSTLKIQRTERGDSAVYLCASSSLEDPRTDTQYFGPGTRLTVL.

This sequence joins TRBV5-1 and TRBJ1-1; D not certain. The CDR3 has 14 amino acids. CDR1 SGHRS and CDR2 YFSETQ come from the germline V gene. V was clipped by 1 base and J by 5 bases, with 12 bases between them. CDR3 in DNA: TGCGCCAGCAGCTTGTCGGCGGGCGGGACTGAAGCTTTCTTT. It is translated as CASSLSAGGTEAFF.

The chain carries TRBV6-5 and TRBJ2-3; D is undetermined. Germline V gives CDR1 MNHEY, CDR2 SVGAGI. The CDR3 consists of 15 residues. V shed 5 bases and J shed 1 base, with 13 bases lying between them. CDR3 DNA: TGTGCCAGCAGTACCGCGGCCCCGGGCACAGATACGCAGTATTTT. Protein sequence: CASSTAAPGTDTQYF.

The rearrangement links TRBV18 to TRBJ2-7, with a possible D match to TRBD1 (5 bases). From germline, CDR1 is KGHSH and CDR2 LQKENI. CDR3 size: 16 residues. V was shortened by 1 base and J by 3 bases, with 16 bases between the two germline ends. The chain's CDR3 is CASSPRPGMEHYEQYF. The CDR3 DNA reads TGTGCCAGCTCACCACGACCAGGGATGGAGCACTACGAGCAGTACTTC.

The CDR3 sequence is CASSYSVGGSYNEQFF. The CDR3 DNA reads as TGTGCCAGCAGTTACTCGGTAGGTGGGAGCTACAATGAGCAGTTCTTC. This chain joins TRBV6-5 and TRBJ2-1; D is possibly TRBD2 (5 bases). The CDR3 sequence is 16 residues long. Germline V gene data show CDR1 as MNHEY and CDR2 as SVGAGI. Trimming cost V 0 bases and J 3 bases, with 12 bases left between them.

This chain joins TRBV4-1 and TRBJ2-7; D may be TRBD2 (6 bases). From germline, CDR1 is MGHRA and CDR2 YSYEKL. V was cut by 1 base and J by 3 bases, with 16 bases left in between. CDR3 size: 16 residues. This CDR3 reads CASSQGSGTHIYEQYF. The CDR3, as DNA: TGCGCCAGCAGCCAAGGGTCCGGGACTCACATCTACGAGCAGTACTTC.

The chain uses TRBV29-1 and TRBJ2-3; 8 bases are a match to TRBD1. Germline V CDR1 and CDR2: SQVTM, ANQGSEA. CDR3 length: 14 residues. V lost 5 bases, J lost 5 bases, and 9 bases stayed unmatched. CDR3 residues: CSVTTDRGRDTQYF. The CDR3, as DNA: TGCAGCGTTACTACCGACAGGGGAAGAGATACGCAGTATTTT.

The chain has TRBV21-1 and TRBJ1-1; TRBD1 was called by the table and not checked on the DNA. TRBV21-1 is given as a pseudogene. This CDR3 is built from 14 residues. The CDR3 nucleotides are TGTGCCAGCAGCAATACAGGGACGAACACTGAAGCTTTCTTT. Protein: CASSNTGTNTEAFF.